The 27 T cell receptor beta chains listed next were all sequenced from one sample in a study of shared clonotypes between healthy human individuals. Profiling relied on immunoSEQ multiplex PCR, and the TCRdb table lists in-frame clones only, not all of them. The data contain some 2 million clones, 95% of them singletons. Sequencing was carried out using naive CD4+ T cells sorted from blood. Subset described: CD45RA+ positively selected. These TCRs come from a man younger than 30 in good health.

The chain links TRBV5-8 to TRBJ1-5, with 9 bases lining up with TRBD1. Germline CDR1 is SGHTS and CDR2 is YDEGEE. The CDR3 spans 15 residues. The V and J ends lost 4 bases and 4 bases, in that order; junction bases with no gene match: 6. DNA of the CDR3: TGTGCCAGCAGCAGGACAGGGGTCCAGAATCAGCCCCAGCATTTT. It yields the protein CASSRTGVQNQPQHF.

The chain links TRBV7-2 to TRBJ1-2; D remains unclear. Germline values: CDR1 SGHTA, CDR2 FQGNSA. V was clipped by 3 bases and J by 0 bases, with 8 bases between them. This CDR3 is built from 14 residues. The CDR3 reads CASSLGSTNYGYTF. In DNA form, the CDR3 reads TGTGCCAGCAGCTTGGGCAGCACTAACTATGGCTACACCTTC.

The chain uses TRBV25-1 and TRBJ2-5; maybe TRBD2 (6 bases). Trimming shortened V by 6 bases and J by 0 bases, and 20 bases separated the two germline ends. The CDR3 length is 17 residues. CDR1 and CDR2 (germline): MGHDK, SYGVNS. The CDR3 is CASRRRGSGAYQETQYF. For the CDR3, the DNA is TGTGCCAGCAGGAGGAGAGGCTCGGGAGCGTACCAAGAGACCCAGTACTTC.

The CDR3 reads CASSFEGSLNSPLHF. For the CDR3, the DNA is TGTGCCAGCAGTTTTGAGGGCAGCCTGAATTCACCCCTCCACTTT. The genes are TRBV27 and TRBJ1-6; D unresolved. The CDR3 is 15 residues long. Per the germline V gene, CDR1 is MNHEY and CDR2 is SMNVEV (reference sequence). The V and J ends lost 3 bases and 7 bases respectively, with 13 bases between them.

The CDR3 DNA reads TGTGCCAGCAGTGACCAAGGAGGAGGTCAGCCCCAGCATTTT. This translates into CASSDQGGGQPQHF. This chain connects TRBV2 to TRBJ1-5; D is ambiguous. CDR3 length: 14 amino acids. Germline CDR1 SNHLY, CDR2 FYNNEI. The V gene lost 3 bases and the J gene lost 6 bases, with 12 bases spanning the gap.

This chain uses TRBV6-6 with TRBJ1-5, with TRBD1 as a possible D gene (5 bases). V lost 8 bases and J 0 bases, leaving 14 bases between the germline ends. This CDR3 comprises 15 residues. Looked up from germline, CDR1 is MNHNY and CDR2 is SVGAGI (reference sequence). The CDR3 loop reads CASSGGGSSNQPQHF. For the CDR3, the DNA is TGTGCCAGCTCTGGGGGAGGGTCTAGCAATCAGCCCCAGCATTTT.

The chain is built from TRBV5-4 and TRBJ1-3, with a possible D match to TRBD1 (5 bases). Trimming shortened V by 0 bases and J by 0 bases, and 16 bases separated the two germline ends. The CDR3 length is 18 residues. Germline CDR1 reads SGHNT; CDR2 reads YYREEE (reference sequence). This CDR3 is CASSLGGVSYNSGNTIYF. The CDR3 nucleotides are TGTGCCAGCAGCTTGGGGGGCGTGTCGTACAACTCTGGAAACACCATATATTTT.

The chain joins TRBV18 to TRBJ2-7, with TRBD1 matching 8 bases. From germline, CDR1 is KGHSH and CDR2 LQKENI. The CDR3 is 15 amino acids. The ends lost 5 bases at V and 1 base at J; junction bases unmatched: 7. CDR3: CASSAGTGASYEQYF. The CDR3 nucleotides are TGTGCCAGCTCAGCCGGGACAGGAGCTTCCTACGAGCAGTACTTC.

The gene calls are TRBV10-3 and TRBJ2-6; possibly TRBD1 for D (5 bases). CDR3 length: 17 residues. Trimming left V 4 bases short and J 2 bases short, with 15 bases between. Germline loops: CDR1 ENHRY, CDR2 SYGVKD. In nucleotides, the CDR3 is TGTGCCATCAGTGGGGGCGGCCCTAAAACTGGGGCCAACGTCCTGACTTTC. Protein: CAISGGGPKTGANVLTF.

The rearrangement links TRBV4-1 to TRBJ1-6; D unresolved. CDR1 is MGHRA, CDR2 YSYEKL, per germline. CDR3 length: 14 amino acids. V shed 3 bases and J shed 9 bases, with 12 bases lying between them. As DNA, the CDR3 is TGCGCCAGCAGCCAGAACGACCGGGCTTCACCCCTCCACTTT. It encodes CASSQNDRASPLHF.

The CDR3 nucleotides are TGTGCCTGGAGTCGTAGCCAGGGGGCTTTCTTT. Protein product: CAWSRSQGAFF. The chain combines TRBV30 with TRBJ1-1; tentatively, D is TRBD1 (6 bases). This CDR3 is built from 11 residues. Trimming cost V 2 bases and J 11 bases, with 12 bases left between them. Germline V gene lookup returns CDR1 GTSNPN and CDR2 SVGIG (reference sequence).

A single count supports this clone. This chain joins TRBV19 and TRBJ1-2, with D possibly TRBD1 on 5 matching bases. This CDR3 spans 13 amino acids. Germline-derived CDR1 and CDR2 are LNHDA and SQIVND (reference sequence). Between the trimmed V and J ends, which lost 5 bases and 1 base, there was a span of 8 bases. CDR3 nucleotide sequence: TGTGCCAGTAGTGTACAGGTTAACTATGGCTACACCTTC. Its translation is CASSVQVNYGYTF.

As concerns this clone: The same CDR3 is also encoded by other DNA sequences in this sample. V gene TRBV5-1 combines with J gene TRBJ2-7; D is ambiguous. V shed 7 bases and J shed 4 bases, with 9 bases lying between them. The germline V gene has CDR1 SGHRS and CDR2 YFSETQ. The CDR3 contains 11 residues. The CDR3 DNA follows: TGCGCCAGCCGAGATTCATACGAGCAGTACTTC. Translating it yields CASRDSYEQYF.

The CDR3 protein is CASGRQGADTQYF. In DNA, the CDR3 is TGTGCCAGCGGGCGACAGGGCGCGGATACGCAGTATTTT. The chain is built from TRBV7-2 and TRBJ2-3; TRBD1 matches at 7 bases. J gave up 6 bases and V 8 bases, and 8 bases lay outside the gene matches. Germline CDR1 reads SGHTA; CDR2 reads FQGNSA. The CDR3 runs to 13 residues.

The V call is TRBV7-2, the J call TRBJ2-3; 7 bases agree with TRBD2. Losses at the gene ends were 5 bases for V and 0 bases for J; bases not matched to a gene: 8. The germline CDR1 and CDR2 sequences are SGHTA and FQGNSA. The CDR3 runs to 16 residues. The CDR3 sequence is CASSPLAGASTDTQYF. The CDR3 DNA follows: TGTGCCAGCAGCCCCCTGGCGGGAGCTAGCACAGATACGCAGTATTTT.

This chain connects TRBV14 to TRBJ2-3, with 13 bases aligning to TRBD2. CDR3 size: 15 residues. CDR1 is SGHDN and CDR2 is FVKESK in the germline V gene. Trimming at V came to 3 bases and at J to 3 bases, leaving 0 bases not matched to a gene. The CDR3 region has the DNA TGTGCCAGCAGCCAGGGACTAGCGGGGACAGATACGCAGTATTTT. This encodes CASSQGLAGTDTQYF.

The chain couples TRBV15 to TRBJ1-2, with TRBD1 identical over 8 bases. CDR1 and CDR2 from the germline V gene are LNHNV and YYDKDF (reference sequence). The V gene end was trimmed by 0 bases and the J gene end by 4 bases; junction bases not matched to a gene: 4. The CDR3 length is 15 residues. The DNA of the CDR3 is TGTGCCACCAGCAGAGATTTTGACAGGGGCTATGGCTACACCTTC. Its protein is CATSRDFDRGYGYTF. The whole variable domain, remainder taken from reference TRBV15 and TRBJ1-2, is DAMVIQNPRYQVTQFGKPVTLSCSQTLNHNVMYWYQQKSSQAPKLLFHYYDKDFNNEADTPDNFQSRRPNTSFCFLDIRSPGLGDTAMYLCATSRDFDRGYGYTFGSGTRLTVV.

The V gene is TRBV6-5, the J gene TRBJ1-6; 8 bases map to TRBD1. Germline V CDR1 and CDR2: MNHEY, SVGAGI. The V segment lost 7 bases and the J segment 5 bases; nucleotides outside the gene matches: 7. The CDR3 totals 15 residues. CDR3 loop: CASTSDRAHNSPLHF. CDR3 DNA sequence: TGTGCCAGCACCTCGGACAGGGCCCATAATTCACCCCTCCACTTT.

This chain connects TRBV7-9 to TRBJ2-1; unclear D gene. The germline V gene encodes CDR1 SEHNR and CDR2 FQNEAQ (reference sequence). Trimming left V 5 bases short and J 4 bases short, with 9 bases between. The CDR3 spans 13 residues. In nucleotides, the CDR3 is TGTGCCAGCAGCCAAGGGAATTACAATGAGCAGTTCTTC. Residues: CASSQGNYNEQFF. Based on the CDR3 plus reference TRBV7-9 and TRBJ2-1, the full variable domain is DTGVSQNPRHKITKRGQNVTFRCDPISEHNRLYWYRQTLGQGPEFLTYFQNEAQLEKSRLLSDRFSAERPKGSFSTLEIQRTEQGDSAMYLCASSQGNYNEQFFGPGTRLTVL.

The chain couples TRBV18 to TRBJ1-4; D possibly corresponds to TRBD1 (5 bases). V lost 2 bases and J lost 5, with 9 bases in between. This CDR3 region has 14 residues. Germline loops: CDR1 KGHSH, CDR2 LQKENI. The chain's CDR3 is CASSPGAANEKLFF. The CDR3 DNA follows: TGTGCCAGCTCACCAGGGGCAGCGAATGAAAAACTGTTTTTT. The full variable domain, with the rest looked up from reference TRBV18 and TRBJ1-4, is NAGVMQNPRHLVRRRGQEARLRCSPMKGHSHVYWYRQLPEEGLKFMVYLQKENIIDESGMPKERFSAEFPKEGPSILRIQQVVRGDSAAYFCASSPGAANEKLFFGSGTQLSVL.

The genes are TRBV28 and TRBJ2-3; tentatively, D is TRBD2 (6 bases). Germline assignment: CDR1 MDHEN and CDR2 SYDVKM. Trimming stripped 6 bases from V and 4 bases from J, with 14 bases between. The CDR3 is made up of 14 amino acids. CDR3 in DNA: TGTGCCAGCAGCCCGGGACTGAGGGCAGATACGCAGTATTTT. Protein: CASSPGLRADTQYF.

The V call is TRBV4-1, the J call TRBJ2-7; D remains ambiguous. In germline, CDR1 is MGHRA, CDR2 YSYEKL. CDR3 length: 15 amino acids. The germline V and J ends were trimmed by 1 base and 2 bases, with 12 bases remaining between them. As DNA, the CDR3 is TGCGCCAGCAGCCAAGCCGGGCTCCCGGCCTACGAGCAGTACTTC. Translation: CASSQAGLPAYEQYF.

The chain links TRBV7-8 to TRBJ2-5; weak D call: TRBD1 (5 bases). The CDR3 has 17 amino acids. V was shortened by 0 bases and J by 6 bases, with 20 bases between the two germline ends. Germline CDR1 reads SGHVS; CDR2 reads FQNEAQ. The CDR3 here is CASSLAPGRVYAKTQYF. In nucleotides, the CDR3 is TGTGCCAGCAGCTTAGCGCCTGGCAGGGTTTATGCAAAGACCCAGTACTTC.

The chain combines TRBV28 with TRBJ1-1; D not certain. Trimming took off 5 bases at V and 3 bases at J, with 19 bases between the two ends. In germline, CDR1 is MDHEN, CDR2 SYDVKM. There are 16 residues in the CDR3. The CDR3 loop reads CASSVGTIGTDTEAFF. The DNA of the CDR3 is TGTGCCAGCAGTGTCGGAACAATTGGTACGGACACTGAAGCTTTCTTT.

This clone was recorded at least ten times. This chain joins TRBV11-2 and TRBJ2-7; 8 nucleotides align to TRBD2. CDR1 and CDR2 (germline): SGHAT, FQNNGV. Trimming cost V 4 bases and J 3 bases; bases outside gene matches: 8. The CDR3 sequence is 15 residues long. The CDR3 sequence: CASSSFLAGFYEQYF. The CDR3 DNA reads TGTGCCAGCAGCTCTTTCCTAGCGGGCTTCTACGAGCAGTACTTC.

CDR3 protein: CASSLDPLAGGWEQYF. Here the CDR3 DNA reads TGTGCCAGCAGCTTAGATCCACTAGCGGGAGGATGGGAGCAGTACTTC. The V call is TRBV7-2, the J call TRBJ2-7; the match to TRBD2 covers 12 bases. CDR3 length: 16 residues. The germline V gene has CDR1 SGHTA and CDR2 FQGNSA. Trimming cost V 1 base and J 7 bases; bases outside gene matches: 8.

This chain connects TRBV5-1 to TRBJ1-5, with no clear D. CDR3 length: 15 residues. Trimming took 0 bases from V and 4 from J, leaving 11 bases between them. CDR1 is SGHRS, CDR2 YFSETQ, per germline. CDR3 DNA: TGCGCCAGCAGCTTGGCCGGGGATCCGAATCAGCCCCAGCATTTT. Residues: CASSLAGDPNQPQHF.